Shown below are 5 T cell receptor beta chains from a single sample sequenced in a study of CD8 T cells in Susac syndrome. Reverse transcription of about 0.5 to 1 ug RNA used random hexamers. Each CDR3 protein is one row after TCRdb ran MiXCR on the immunoSEQ multiplex PCR reads. The table lists about 250,000 distinct CDR3 sequences, just over 90% of them singletons. The sample comprised CD4+ T cells from PBMCs. These receptors originate from a human donor with multiple sclerosis.

This rearrangement joins TRBV12-3 or TRBV12-4 to TRBJ2-1; perhaps TRBD1 as D (5 bases). V lost 6 bases to trimming and J lost 1 base, with 13 bases between them. The CDR3 covers 15 residues. The chain's CDR3 is CASRIGHGSYNEQFF. CDR3 bases: TGTGCCAGCAGGATCGGACACGGATCCTACAATGAGCAGTTCTTC.

V gene TRBV18 combines with J gene TRBJ1-1; 7 positions match TRBD1. The CDR3 has 13 residues. V trimming: 5 bases; J trimming: 6 bases; junction bases outside the gene matches: 6. Germline V gene data show CDR1 as KGHSH and CDR2 as LQKENI. In DNA form, the CDR3 reads TGTGCCAGCTCAGAGGACAGGAAATCTGAAGCTTTCTTT. This sequence encodes CASSEDRKSEAFF.

As for this clonotype: Germline is not matched at one junction end, which may reflect a read error. The V call is TRBV29-1, the J call TRBJ2-1; the D gene is possibly TRBD2 (7 bases). The CDR3 loop spans 15 amino acids. The germline CDR1 and CDR2 sequences are SQVTM and ANQGSEA. The CDR3 DNA reads TGCAGCGCTGAAGGGGGGGGCGGGAGTTACAATGAGCAGTTCTTC. This codes for CSAEGGGGSYNEQFF.

DNA of the CDR3: TGTGCCAGCAGCTTACTCCGGAACGGAAACACCATATATTTT. Protein product: CASSLLRNGNTIYF. The rearrangement joins TRBV7-9 to TRBJ1-3; no reliable D call. Germline V gene data show CDR1 as SEHNR and CDR2 as FQNEAQ (reference sequence). This CDR3 contains 14 residues. V dropped 2 bases and J dropped 4 bases, with 9 bases sitting between them.

V gene TRBV12-3 or TRBV12-4 combines with J gene TRBJ2-7, with no clear D. This CDR3 is built from 14 residues. V was shortened by 3 bases and J by 2 bases, with 11 bases between the two germline ends. This CDR3 reads CASSFPSPPYEQYF. The CDR3 coding sequence is TGTGCCAGCAGTTTCCCCAGTCCTCCCTACGAGCAGTACTTC.